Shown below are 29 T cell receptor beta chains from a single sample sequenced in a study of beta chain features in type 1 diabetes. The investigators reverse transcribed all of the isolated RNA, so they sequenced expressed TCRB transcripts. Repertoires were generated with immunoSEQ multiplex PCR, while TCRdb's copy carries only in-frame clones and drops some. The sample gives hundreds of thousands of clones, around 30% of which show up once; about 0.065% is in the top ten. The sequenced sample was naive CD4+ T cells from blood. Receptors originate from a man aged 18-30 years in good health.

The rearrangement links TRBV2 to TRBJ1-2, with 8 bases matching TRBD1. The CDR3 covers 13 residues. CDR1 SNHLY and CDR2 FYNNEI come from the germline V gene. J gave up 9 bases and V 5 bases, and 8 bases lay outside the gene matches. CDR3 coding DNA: TGTGCCAGCAGTAGACAGGGGAAGTTCAGCTACACCTTC. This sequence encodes CASSRQGKFSYTF.

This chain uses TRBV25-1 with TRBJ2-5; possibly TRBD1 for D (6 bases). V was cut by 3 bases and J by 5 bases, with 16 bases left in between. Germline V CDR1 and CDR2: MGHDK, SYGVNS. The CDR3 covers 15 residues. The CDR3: CASSDLVQGLETQYF. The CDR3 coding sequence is TGTGCCAGCAGTGACCTAGTACAGGGTTTGGAGACCCAGTACTTC.

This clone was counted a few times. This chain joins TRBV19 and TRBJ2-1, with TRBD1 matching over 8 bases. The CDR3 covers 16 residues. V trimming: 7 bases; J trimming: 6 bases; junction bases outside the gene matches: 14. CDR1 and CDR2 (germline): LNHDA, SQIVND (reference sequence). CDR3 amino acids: CASTRGRDSLSNEQFF. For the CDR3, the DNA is TGTGCCAGTACCAGGGGGCGCGATAGTTTGTCCAATGAGCAGTTCTTC.

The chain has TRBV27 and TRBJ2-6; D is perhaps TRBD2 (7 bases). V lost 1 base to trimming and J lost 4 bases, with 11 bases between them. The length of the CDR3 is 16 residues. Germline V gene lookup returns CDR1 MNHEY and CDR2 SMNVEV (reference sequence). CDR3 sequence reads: CASSLLGGTGANVLTF. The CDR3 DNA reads TGTGCCAGCAGTTTATTGGGAGGGACAGGGGCCAACGTCCTGACTTTC.

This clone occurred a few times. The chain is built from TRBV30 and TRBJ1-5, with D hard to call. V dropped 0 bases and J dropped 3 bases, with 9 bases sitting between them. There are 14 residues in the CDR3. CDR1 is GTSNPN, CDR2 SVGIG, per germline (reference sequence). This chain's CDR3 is CAWSVSRNNQPQHF. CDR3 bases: TGTGCCTGGAGTGTAAGCCGTAACAATCAGCCCCAGCATTTT. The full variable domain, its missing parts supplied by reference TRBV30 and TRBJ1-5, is SQTIHQWPATLVQPVGSPLSLECTVEGTSNPNLYWYRQAAGRGLQLLFYSVGIGQISSEVPQNLSASRPQDRQFILSSKKLLLSDSGFYLCAWSVSRNNQPQHFGDGTRLSIL.

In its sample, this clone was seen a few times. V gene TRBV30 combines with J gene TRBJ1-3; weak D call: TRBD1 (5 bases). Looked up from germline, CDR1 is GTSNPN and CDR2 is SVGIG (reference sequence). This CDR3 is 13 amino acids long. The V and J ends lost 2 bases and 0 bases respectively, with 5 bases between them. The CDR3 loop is CAWSTGSGNTIYF. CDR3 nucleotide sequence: TGTGCCTGGAGTACAGGCTCTGGAAACACCATATATTTT.

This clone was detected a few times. CDR3 amino acids: CASSQGLARSTDTQYF. CDR3 sequence (DNA): TGTGCCAGCAGCCAAGGACTAGCGAGGAGCACAGATACGCAGTATTTT. The genes are TRBV14 and TRBJ2-3; TRBD2 agrees at 8 bases. Per germline, CDR1 SGHDN and CDR2 FVKESK. The CDR3 runs 16 residues. V trimming: 1 base; J trimming: 0 bases; junction bases outside the gene matches: 3.

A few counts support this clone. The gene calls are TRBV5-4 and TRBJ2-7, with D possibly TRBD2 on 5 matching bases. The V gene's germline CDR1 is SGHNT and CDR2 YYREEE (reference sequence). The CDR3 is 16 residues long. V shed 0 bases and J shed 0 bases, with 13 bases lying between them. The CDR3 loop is CASSLGPDTSSYEQYF. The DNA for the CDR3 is TGTGCCAGCAGCTTGGGGCCCGACACTAGCTCCTACGAGCAGTACTTC.

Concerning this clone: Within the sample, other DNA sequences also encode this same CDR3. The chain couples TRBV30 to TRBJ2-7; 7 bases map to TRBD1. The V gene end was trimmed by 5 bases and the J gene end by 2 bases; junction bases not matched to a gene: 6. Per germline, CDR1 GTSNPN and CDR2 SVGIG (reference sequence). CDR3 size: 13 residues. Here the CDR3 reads CAWGRDRAYEQYF. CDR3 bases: TGTGCCTGGGGCCGGGACAGAGCCTACGAGCAGTACTTC.

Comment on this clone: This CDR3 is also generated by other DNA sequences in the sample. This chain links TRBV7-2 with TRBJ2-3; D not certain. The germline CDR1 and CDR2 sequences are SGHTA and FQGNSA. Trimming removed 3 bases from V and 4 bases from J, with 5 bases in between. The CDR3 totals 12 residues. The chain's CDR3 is CASSFWADTQYF. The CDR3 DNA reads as TGTGCCAGCAGCTTTTGGGCAGATACGCAGTATTTT.

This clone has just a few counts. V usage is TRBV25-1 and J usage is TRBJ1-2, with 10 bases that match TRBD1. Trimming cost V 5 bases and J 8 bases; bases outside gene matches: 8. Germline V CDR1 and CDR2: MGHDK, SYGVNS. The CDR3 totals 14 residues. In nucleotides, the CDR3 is TGTGCCAGCAGTCCCACCGGGACAGGGGTCGGCTACACCTTC. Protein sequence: CASSPTGTGVGYTF.

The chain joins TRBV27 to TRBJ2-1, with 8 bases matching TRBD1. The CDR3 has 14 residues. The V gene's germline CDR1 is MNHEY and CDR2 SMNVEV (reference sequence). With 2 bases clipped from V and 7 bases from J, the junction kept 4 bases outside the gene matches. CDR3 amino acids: CASSLLTGGNEQFF. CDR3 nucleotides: TGTGCCAGCAGTTTACTAACAGGGGGAAATGAGCAGTTCTTC.

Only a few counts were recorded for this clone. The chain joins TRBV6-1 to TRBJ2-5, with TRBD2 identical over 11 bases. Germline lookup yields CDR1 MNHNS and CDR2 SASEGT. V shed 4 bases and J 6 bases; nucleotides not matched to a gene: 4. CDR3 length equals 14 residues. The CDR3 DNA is TGTGCCAGCAGTGGGTCTAGCGGGAGGAAGACCCAGTACTTC. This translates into CASSGSSGRKTQYF.

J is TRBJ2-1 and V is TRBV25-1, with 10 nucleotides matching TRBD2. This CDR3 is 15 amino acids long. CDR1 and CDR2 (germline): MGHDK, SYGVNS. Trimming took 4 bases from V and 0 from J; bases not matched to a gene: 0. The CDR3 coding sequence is TGTGCCAGCAGTGCTAGCGGGGGCTCCTACAATGAGCAGTTCTTC. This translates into CASSASGGSYNEQFF.

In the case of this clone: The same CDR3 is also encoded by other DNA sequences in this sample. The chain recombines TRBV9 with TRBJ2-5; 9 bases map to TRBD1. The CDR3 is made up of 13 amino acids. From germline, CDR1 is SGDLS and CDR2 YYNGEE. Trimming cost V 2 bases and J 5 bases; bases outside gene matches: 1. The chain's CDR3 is CASSVTGGETQYF. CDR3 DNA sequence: TGTGCCAGCAGCGTTACAGGGGGCGAGACCCAGTACTTC.

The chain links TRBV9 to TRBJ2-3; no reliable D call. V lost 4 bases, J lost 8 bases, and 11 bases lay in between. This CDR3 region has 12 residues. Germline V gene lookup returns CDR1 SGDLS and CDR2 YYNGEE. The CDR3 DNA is TGTGCCAGCAGCCCCGGAGTGGGTACGCAGTATTTT. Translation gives CASSPGVGTQYF.

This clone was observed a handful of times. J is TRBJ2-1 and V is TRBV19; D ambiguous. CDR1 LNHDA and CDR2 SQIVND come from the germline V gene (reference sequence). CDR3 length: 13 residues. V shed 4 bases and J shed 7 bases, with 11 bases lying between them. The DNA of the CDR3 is TGTGCCAGTAGTAGCCCCGGGCGGAATGAGCAGTTCTTC. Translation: CASSSPGRNEQFF.

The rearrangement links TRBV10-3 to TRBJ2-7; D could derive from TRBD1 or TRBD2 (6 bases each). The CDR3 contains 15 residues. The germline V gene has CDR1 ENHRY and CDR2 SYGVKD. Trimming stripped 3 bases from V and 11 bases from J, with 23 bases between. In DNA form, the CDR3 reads TGTGCCATCAGTGACCCTGCCGGGGGCCCCGGAACGAAGTACTTC. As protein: CAISDPAGGPGTKYF.

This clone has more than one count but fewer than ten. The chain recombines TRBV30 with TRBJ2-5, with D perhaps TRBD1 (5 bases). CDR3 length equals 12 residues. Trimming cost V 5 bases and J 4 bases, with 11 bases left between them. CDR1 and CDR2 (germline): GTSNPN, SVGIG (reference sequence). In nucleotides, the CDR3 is TGTGCCTGGGGGGCTGTCTTAGAGACCCAGTACTTC. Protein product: CAWGAVLETQYF.

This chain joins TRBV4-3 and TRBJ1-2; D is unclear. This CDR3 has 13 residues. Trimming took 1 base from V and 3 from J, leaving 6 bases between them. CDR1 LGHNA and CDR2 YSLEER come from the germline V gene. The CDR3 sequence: CASSQAGDYGYTF. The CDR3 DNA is TGCGCCAGCAGCCAAGCCGGGGACTATGGCTACACCTTC.

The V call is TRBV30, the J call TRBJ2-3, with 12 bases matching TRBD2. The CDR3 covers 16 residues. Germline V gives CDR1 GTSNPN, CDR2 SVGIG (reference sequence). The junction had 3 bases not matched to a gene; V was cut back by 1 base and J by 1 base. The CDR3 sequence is CAWSGGLAGRTDTQYF. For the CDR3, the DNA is TGTGCCTGGAGTGGAGGACTAGCGGGACGCACAGATACGCAGTATTTT.

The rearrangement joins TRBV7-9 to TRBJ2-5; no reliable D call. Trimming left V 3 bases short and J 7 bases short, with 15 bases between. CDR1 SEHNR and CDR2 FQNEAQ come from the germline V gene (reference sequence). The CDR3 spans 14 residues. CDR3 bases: TGTGCCAGCAGCTTCCCATCGGCAGTTGGGACCCAGTACTTC. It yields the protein CASSFPSAVGTQYF.

The CDR3 DNA reads TGCGCCAGCAGCTTTACTAGCGGGTACTCCTACGAGCAGTACTTC. Its protein is CASSFTSGYSYEQYF. The chain combines TRBV5-1 with TRBJ2-7; 9 bases map to TRBD2. The CDR3 totals 15 residues. Trimming removed 2 bases from V and 0 bases from J; junction bases left unmatched: 3. The germline gives CDR1 SGHRS, CDR2 YFSETQ.

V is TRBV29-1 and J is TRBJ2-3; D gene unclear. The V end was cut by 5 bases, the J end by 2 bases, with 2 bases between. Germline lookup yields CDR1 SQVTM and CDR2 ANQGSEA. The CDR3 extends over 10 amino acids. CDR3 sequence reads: CSVHTDTQYF. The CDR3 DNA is TGCAGCGTTCACACAGATACGCAGTATTTT.

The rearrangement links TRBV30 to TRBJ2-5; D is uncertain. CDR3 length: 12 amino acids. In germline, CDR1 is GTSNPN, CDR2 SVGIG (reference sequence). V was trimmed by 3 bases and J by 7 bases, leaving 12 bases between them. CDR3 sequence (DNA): TGTGCCTGGAGCACGAACTCTAGGACCCAGTACTTC. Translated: CAWSTNSRTQYF.

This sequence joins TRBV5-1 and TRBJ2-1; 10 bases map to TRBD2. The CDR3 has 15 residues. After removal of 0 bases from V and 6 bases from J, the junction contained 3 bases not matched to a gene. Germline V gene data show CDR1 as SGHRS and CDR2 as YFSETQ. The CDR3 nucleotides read TGCGCCAGCAGCTTGGGGGCTAGCGGGAGCAATGAGCAGTTCTTC. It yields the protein CASSLGASGSNEQFF.

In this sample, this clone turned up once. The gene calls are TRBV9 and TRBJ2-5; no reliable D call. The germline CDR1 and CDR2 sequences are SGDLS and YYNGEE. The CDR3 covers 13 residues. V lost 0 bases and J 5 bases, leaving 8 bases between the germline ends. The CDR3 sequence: CASSVAMDETQYF. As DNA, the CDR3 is TGTGCCAGCAGCGTAGCTATGGATGAGACCCAGTACTTC.

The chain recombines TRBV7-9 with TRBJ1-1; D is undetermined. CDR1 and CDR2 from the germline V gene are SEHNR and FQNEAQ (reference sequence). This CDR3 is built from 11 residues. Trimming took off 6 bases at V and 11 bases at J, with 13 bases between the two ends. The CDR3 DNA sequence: TGTGCCAGCAGATACTGGGGAGAGGCTTTCTTT. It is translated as CASRYWGEAFF.

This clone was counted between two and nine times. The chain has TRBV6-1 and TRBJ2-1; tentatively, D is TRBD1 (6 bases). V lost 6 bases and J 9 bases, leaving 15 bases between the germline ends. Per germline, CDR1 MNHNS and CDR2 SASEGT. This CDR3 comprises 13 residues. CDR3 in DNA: TGTGCCAGCAGACTACAAACAGGGACTGAGCAGTTCTTC. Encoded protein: CASRLQTGTEQFF.